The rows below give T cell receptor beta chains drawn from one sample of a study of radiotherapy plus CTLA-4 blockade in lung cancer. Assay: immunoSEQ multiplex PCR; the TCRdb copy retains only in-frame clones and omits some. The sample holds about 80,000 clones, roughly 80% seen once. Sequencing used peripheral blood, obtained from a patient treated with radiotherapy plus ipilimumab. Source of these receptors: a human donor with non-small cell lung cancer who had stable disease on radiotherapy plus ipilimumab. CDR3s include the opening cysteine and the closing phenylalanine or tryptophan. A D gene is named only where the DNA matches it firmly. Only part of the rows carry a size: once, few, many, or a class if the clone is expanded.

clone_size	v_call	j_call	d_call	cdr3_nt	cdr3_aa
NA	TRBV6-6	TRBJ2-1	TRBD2	TGTGCCAGCAGTTACTCTAGCGGGAGTGGTGAGCAGTTCTTC	CASSYSSGSGEQFF
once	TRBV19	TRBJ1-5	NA	TGTGCCAGTATTGAGGAGGGGGGTGCTCAGCCCCAGCATTTT	CASIEEGGAQPQHF
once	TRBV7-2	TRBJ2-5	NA	TGTGCCAGCAGCCAGGGGGGGTCTCCTGAGACCCAGTACTTC	CASSQGGSPETQYF
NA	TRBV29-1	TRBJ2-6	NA	TGCAGCGCCCGGTCCTCTGGGGCCAACGTCCTGACTTTC	CSARSSGANVLTF
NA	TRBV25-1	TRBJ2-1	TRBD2	TGTGCCACCCTAGGACTAGGGAGCTCCTACAATGAGCAGTTCTTC	CATLGLGSSYNEQFF
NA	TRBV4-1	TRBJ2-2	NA	TGCGCCAGCAGCCAAGATAAGAACACCGGGGAGCTGTTTTTT	CASSQDKNTGELFF
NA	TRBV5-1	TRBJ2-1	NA	TGCGCCAGCAGCTTGCTCTCCTCGAGCTCCTACAATGAGCAGTTCTTC	CASSLLSSSSYNEQFF
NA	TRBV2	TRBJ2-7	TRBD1	TGTGCCAGCGGACAGGGCGGGACCTCCTACGAGCAGTACTTC	CASGQGGTSYEQYF
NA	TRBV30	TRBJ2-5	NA	TGTGCCTCCACGAGGGGGGGGGAAGAGACCCAGTACTTC	CASTRGGEETQYF
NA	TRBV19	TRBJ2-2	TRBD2	TGTGCCAGTACCCACCGCCCCAGCGGGGGGGCATACACCGGGGAGCTGTTTTTT	CASTHRPSGGAYTGELFF
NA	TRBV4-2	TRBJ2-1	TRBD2	TGTGCCAGCAGCCAAGGGGCGGGGGGGCTCAATGAGCAGTTCTTC	CASSQGAGGLNEQFF
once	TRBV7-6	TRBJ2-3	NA	TGTGCCAGCAGCTTAGGGGGATGGGACACGCAGTATTTT	CASSLGGWDTQYF
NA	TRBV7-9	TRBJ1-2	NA	TGTGCCAGCAGCTTAGGGGGCGGACAGAGGAACTATGGCTACACCTTC	CASSLGGGQRNYGYTF
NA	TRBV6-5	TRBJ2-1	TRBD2	TGTGCCAGCAGGCCTAGCGGGAGCTACAATGAGCAGTTCTTC	CASRPSGSYNEQFF
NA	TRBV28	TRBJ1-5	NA	TGTGCCACCTCAAAGGATAACAGCGCCCTGGCGGTCCAGCATTTT	CATSKDNSALAVQHF
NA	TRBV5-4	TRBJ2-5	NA	TGTGCCATGGAGTACGGGGCATGGAAGAGACCACAAGAGACCCAGTACTTC	CAMEYGAWKRPQETQYF
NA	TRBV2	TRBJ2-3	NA	TGTGCCAGCAAACCCTTGAAAGGGACAGATACGCAGTATTTT	CASKPLKGTDTQYF
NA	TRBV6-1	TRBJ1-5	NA	TGTGCCACTTTCCCGGGACCGAGCAATCAGCCCCAGCATTTT	CATFPGPSNQPQHF
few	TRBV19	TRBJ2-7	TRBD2	TGTGCCAGTAGTGCCGGGACTAGCGGCCTGACATCCTACGAGCAGTACTTC	CASSAGTSGLTSYEQYF
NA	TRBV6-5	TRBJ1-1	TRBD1	TGTGCCAGCACCTCCAGGGCCAGGGGGCACACTGAAGCTTTCTTT	CASTSRARGHTEAFF
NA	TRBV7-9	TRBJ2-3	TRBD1	TGTGCCAGCAGCTCCCAGGGGGCTGGAGATACGCAGTATTTT	CASSSQGAGDTQYF
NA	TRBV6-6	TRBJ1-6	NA	TGTGCCAGCACCCGCCCACAGTTACGCTTCCTCCACTTT	CASTRPQLRFLHF
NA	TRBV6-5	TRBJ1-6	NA	TGTGCCAGCAGTTACTCGATACAGCCCTATAATTCACCCCTCCACTTT	CASSYSIQPYNSPLHF
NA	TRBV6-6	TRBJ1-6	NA	TGTGCCAGCAGTTACTCGACAGAGACCTATAATTCACCCCTCCACTTT	CASSYSTETYNSPLHF
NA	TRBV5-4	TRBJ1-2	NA	TGTGCCAGCAGCTTGGTCAGGGGTGGAAGATATGGCTACACCTTC	CASSLVRGGRYGYTF
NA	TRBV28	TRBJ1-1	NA	TGTGCCAGCAGACGGACAGCTTTAGGGGGTGAAGCTTTCTTT	CASRRTALGGEAFF
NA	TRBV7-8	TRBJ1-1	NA	TGTGCCAGCAGCTTAGGGGGGACACCAGGTGAAGCTTTCTTT	CASSLGGTPGEAFF
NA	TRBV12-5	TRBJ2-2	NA	TGTGCTAGTGGTTTGCAACTAAGTGTGAACACCGGGGAGCTGTTTTTT	CASGLQLSVNTGELFF
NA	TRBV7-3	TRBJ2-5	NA	TGTGCCAGCAGCTTAGGGCTAGCTCCAGAGACCCAGTACTTC	CASSLGLAPETQYF
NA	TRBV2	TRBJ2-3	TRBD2	TGTGCCAGCAGGGGACTAGCGGGGGGCTACACAGATACGCAGTATTTT	CASRGLAGGYTDTQYF
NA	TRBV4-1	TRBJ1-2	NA	TGCGCCAGCAGCCAGCCCGGGGGGGAAGGCTACACCTTC	CASSQPGGEGYTF
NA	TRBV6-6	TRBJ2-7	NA	TGTGCCAGCAGTGGGGGACACAACTCCTACGAGCAGTACTTC	CASSGGHNSYEQYF
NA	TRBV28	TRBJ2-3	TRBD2	TGTGCCAGCAGTTTGGGGCGGGGGGACCTCATGGATACGCAGTATTTT	CASSLGRGDLMDTQYF
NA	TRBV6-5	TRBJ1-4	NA	TGTGCCAGCAGGTCCCCCGGGACCGGGAACGAAAAACTGTTTTTT	CASRSPGTGNEKLFF
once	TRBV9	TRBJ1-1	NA	TGTGCCAGCAGCGTAGATGCAGGGGTGGGCACTGAAGCTTTCTTT	CASSVDAGVGTEAFF
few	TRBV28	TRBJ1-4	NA	TGTGCCAGCAGCCAGCTCGTTTATGAAAAACTGTTTTTT	CASSQLVYEKLFF